These T cell receptor beta chains were read from a single sample in a study of T cell responses to AZD1222 COVID-19 vaccine. The method was immunoSEQ multiplex PCR; TCRdb's version includes in-frame clones alone and lacks a portion of them. The sample consists of some 180,000 clones, approximately 93% of them appearing once. This material consisted of peripheral blood, taken 28 days after the second AZD1222 dose. The receptor set was obtained from an adult who received the AZD1222 COVID-19 vaccine. The CDR3 runs from the conserved cysteine through the conserved F or W. D genes are given only for firm matches. Clone size, where shown, is once, few, many, or a class for clones that have expanded.

J,D,V,size,CDR3,DNA
TRBJ1-5,.,TRBV11-2,.,CASSLQGNNQPQHF,TGTGCCAGCAGCTTACAGGGGAACAATCAGCCCCAGCATTTT
TRBJ1-2,.,TRBV7-2,.,CASSPQHYGYTF,TGTGCCAGCAGCCCTCAGCACTATGGCTACACCTTC
TRBJ1-1,.,TRBV25-1,.,CASSTTGRTAFF,TGTGCCAGCAGTACTACAGGGCGGACGGCTTTCTTT
TRBJ1-2,.,TRBV5-1,.,CASSLASTNAGYTF,TGCGCCAGCAGCTTGGCCAGTACCAATGCGGGCTACACCTTC
TRBJ2-7,TRBD1,TRBV11-3,.,CASSLGPGTEGEQYF,TGTGCCAGCAGCTTGGGTCCCGGGACAGAGGGCGAGCAGTACTTC
TRBJ1-2,.,TRBV11-1,.,CASSPTMGIGYGYTF,TGTGCCAGCAGCCCCACGATGGGGATTGGGTATGGCTACACCTTC
TRBJ2-1,TRBD1,TRBV2,.,CASMSRDRVYNEQFF,TGTGCCAGCATGTCCCGGGACAGGGTATACAATGAGCAGTTCTTC
TRBJ1-2,.,TRBV29-1,.,CSVEDHGAGVYGYTF,TGCAGCGTTGAAGATCACGGAGCGGGGGTTTATGGCTACACCTTC
TRBJ2-5,.,TRBV25-1,.,CASRNQGGETQYF,TGTGCCAGCAGAAACCAGGGAGGAGAGACCCAGTACTTC
TRBJ2-1,.,TRBV6-6,.,CASSYSSRYNEQFF,TGTGCCAGCAGTTACTCGAGCAGGTACAATGAGCAGTTCTTC
TRBJ2-3,.,TRBV7-2,.,CASSLGASTTDTQYF,TGTGCCAGCAGCTTAGGGGCTTCGACTACAGATACGCAGTATTTT
TRBJ1-5,.,TRBV5-6,.,CASSLGEGQPQHF,TGTGCCAGCAGCTTGGGAGAAGGTCAGCCCCAGCATTTT
TRBJ2-2,.,TRBV3-1/TRBV3-2,once,CASSQALRQNTGELFF,TGTGCCAGCAGCCAAGCGCTCAGGCAGAACACCGGGGAGCTGTTTTTT
TRBJ2-2,TRBD1,TRBV7-7,.,CASSRQDRATTGELFF,TGTGCTAGCAGCCGACAGGACAGGGCGACTACCGGGGAGCTGTTTTTT
TRBJ1-6,.,TRBV11-2,.,CASSLDLPGTLHF,TGTGCCAGCAGCTTAGATCTCCCAGGGACCCTCCACTTT
TRBJ1-1,TRBD1,TRBV18,.,CASSPLDTGGGMNTEAFF,TGTGCCAGCTCACCACTGGATACAGGGGGCGGGATGAACACTGAAGCTTTCTTT
TRBJ1-5,.,TRBV2,.,CASSDTGRQPQHF,TGTGCCAGCAGTGATACAGGACGGCAGCCCCAGCATTTT
TRBJ2-2,.,TRBV7-9,.,CASTHSPWGGRNTGELFF,TGTGCCAGCACCCATAGCCCTTGGGGGGGGCGAAATACCGGGGAGCTGTTTTTT
TRBJ1-1,TRBD1,TRBV5-1,.,CASSLQGQGTEAFF,TGCGCCAGCAGCTTGCAAGGACAGGGCACTGAAGCTTTCTTT
TRBJ2-3,.,TRBV2,.,CASSENFHGADGQYF,TGTGCCAGCAGTGAAAACTTCCACGGGGCCGATGGGCAGTATTTT
TRBJ1-4,.,TRBV10-3,.,CAIRRALNEKLFF,TGTGCCATCCGGAGGGCTTTGAATGAAAAACTGTTTTTT
TRBJ1-3,TRBD1,TRBV19,.,CASSIAQGSGNTIYF,TGTGCCAGTAGTATAGCACAGGGGTCTGGAAACACCATATATTTT
TRBJ1-1,.,TRBV5-4,.,CASSLAPGNTEAFF,TGTGCCAGCAGCTTGGCGCCGGGGAACACTGAAGCTTTCTTT
TRBJ1-5,.,TRBV28,.,CASISQGPNQPQHF,TGTGCCAGTATATCTCAGGGCCCCAATCAGCCCCAGCATTTT
TRBJ2-2,TRBD1,TRBV7-9,.,CASSLGTGRDGELFF,TGTGCCAGCAGCTTAGGGACAGGGCGAGACGGGGAGCTGTTTTTT
TRBJ2-1,.,TRBV4-3,.,CASSQDVLYYNEQFF,TGCGCCAGCAGCCAAGACGTACTGTACTACAATGAGCAGTTCTTC
TRBJ1-1,.,TRBV14,.,CASSRDFRVGAFF,TGTGCCAGCAGCCGGGACTTCAGGGTCGGGGCTTTCTTT
TRBJ2-7,.,TRBV11-2,.,CASSRGQTALPEGFAEQYF,TGTGCCAGCAGCAGAGGACAGACGGCGCTGCCGGAGGGGTTTGCCGAGCAGTACTTC
TRBJ2-3,.,TRBV28,few,CASTSSTDTQYF,TGTGCCAGCACTTCTAGCACAGATACGCAGTATTTT
TRBJ1-2,.,TRBV20-1,.,CSASQPTNYGYTF,TGCAGTGCTAGTCAACCTACTAACTATGGCTACACCTTC
TRBJ2-3,.,TRBV30,.,CAWESLSGSGTQYF,TGTGCCTGGGAGAGCCTCTCTGGTTCCGGCACGCAGTATTTT
TRBJ2-3,.,TRBV23-1,.,CASSTANRDSTCTDTQYF,TGCGCCAGCTCAACCGCCAACCGGGACTCTACCTGCACAGATACGCAGTATTTT
TRBJ2-3,TRBD1,TRBV5-1,.,CASSIQGAGTDTQYF,TGCGCCAGCAGCATACAGGGGGCGGGCACAGATACGCAGTATTTT
TRBJ1-1,.,TRBV11-1,.,CASSLGGSNTEAFF,TGTGCCAGCAGCTTAGGAGGGTCCAACACTGAAGCTTTCTTT
TRBJ2-7,TRBD1,TRBV24-1,.,CATSPGGTGGNEQYF,TGTGCCACCAGCCCCGGGGGGACAGGGGGCAACGAGCAGTACTTC
TRBJ2-7,TRBD2,TRBV7-3,.,CASSFGGLEAYEQYF,TGTGCCAGCAGCTTTGGAGGACTAGAGGCCTACGAGCAGTACTTC
TRBJ1-1,TRBD1,TRBV10-3,few,CAIRQGVLTEAFF,TGTGCCATCAGGCAGGGGGTCCTCACTGAAGCTTTCTTT
TRBJ2-1,TRBD2,TRBV12-5,few,CASGLVLGLAGGNEQFF,TGTGCTAGTGGTTTGGTCTTAGGACTAGCGGGAGGCAATGAGCAGTTCTTC
TRBJ1-4,TRBD1,TRBV19,.,CASSIMDRVEKLFF,TGTGCCAGTAGTATAATGGACAGGGTTGAAAAACTGTTTTTT
TRBJ1-2,.,TRBV21-1,once,CASSKAGLGGANYGYTF,TGTGCCAGCAGCAAAGCGGGTCTAGGGGGCGCTAACTATGGCTACACCTTC
TRBJ1-2,.,TRBV4-1,.,CASSQRPPTRGNYGYTF,TGCGCCAGCAGCCAGCGCCCTCCCACCAGAGGAAACTATGGCTACACCTTC
TRBJ1-2,TRBD1,TRBV4-3,.,CASSQGGQSTYGYTF,TGCGCCAGCAGCCAAGGGGGACAGTCGACCTATGGCTACACCTTC
TRBJ2-7,TRBD2,TRBV7-9,.,CASRGTSGDYEQYF,TGTGCCAGCAGAGGGACTAGCGGGGACTACGAGCAGTACTTC
TRBJ2-7,.,TRBV30,once,CAWRGLTYEQYF,TGTGCCTGGAGGGGACTTACTTACGAGCAGTACTTC
TRBJ1-2,.,TRBV7-6,.,CASSPGGAVGYTF,TGTGCCAGCAGCCCGGGGGGGGCAGTAGGCTACACCTTC
TRBJ2-7,.,TRBV7-3,.,CASSHSRSGEQYF,TGTGCCAGCAGCCATAGTAGGTCCGGGGAGCAGTACTTC
TRBJ1-6,.,TRBV7-3,.,CASSFYGLRISPLHF,TGTGCCAGCAGCTTCTATGGACTTCGGATTTCACCCCTCCACTTT
TRBJ2-3,TRBD1,TRBV7-3,.,CASSPSRGDTQYF,TGTGCCAGCAGCCCGAGCAGGGGGGATACGCAGTATTTT
TRBJ1-5,.,TRBV18,.,CASSPGRNSNQPQHF,TGTGCCAGCTCACCCGGCCGTAATAGCAATCAGCCCCAGCATTTT
TRBJ2-3,.,TRBV18,.,CASSSYTDTQYF,TGTGCCAGCTCATCCTATACGGATACGCAGTATTTT
TRBJ1-5,TRBD1,TRBV11-3,.,CASKDRVRNQPQHF,TGTGCCAGTAAGGACAGGGTGAGGAATCAGCCCCAGCATTTT